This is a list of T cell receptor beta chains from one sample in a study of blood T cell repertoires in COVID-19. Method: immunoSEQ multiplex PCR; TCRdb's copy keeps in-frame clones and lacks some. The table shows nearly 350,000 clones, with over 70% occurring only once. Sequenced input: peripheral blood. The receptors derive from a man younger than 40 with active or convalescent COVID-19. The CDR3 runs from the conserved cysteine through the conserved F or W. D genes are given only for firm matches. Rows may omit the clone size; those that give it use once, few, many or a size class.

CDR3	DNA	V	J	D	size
CASQPGLGLWAGELFF	TGTGCCAGCCAACCGGGACTAGGTCTATGGGCCGGGGAGCTGTTTTTT	TRBV5-4	TRBJ2-2	TRBD2	.
CASSEAQAGYTF	TGTGCCAGCAGTGAAGCCCAGGCTGGCTACACCTTC	TRBV2	TRBJ1-2	.	.
CASGRQTSQYF	TGTGCCAGCGGTCGACAGACCTCGCAGTACTTC	TRBV28	TRBJ2-7	.	.
CASSAQDRGGNEQFF	TGTGCCAGTAGCGCACAGGACAGGGGTGGGAATGAGCAGTTCTTC	TRBV19	TRBJ2-1	TRBD1	.
CATSRGGSGSGEQYF	TGTGCCACCAGCAGAGGCGGTAGCGGGAGTGGTGAGCAGTACTTC	TRBV15	TRBJ2-7	TRBD2	once
CASSTGTDTQYF	TGTGCCAGCAGCACGGGGACAGATACGCAGTATTTT	TRBV12-3/TRBV12-4	TRBJ2-3	.	once
CASSLVESTEAFF	TGCGCCAGCAGCTTGGTGGAGAGCACTGAAGCTTTCTTT	TRBV5-1	TRBJ1-1	.	.
CASSLGQRTGSSYEQYF	TGTGCCAGCAGCTTAGGCCAGCGGACTGGGAGCTCCTACGAGCAGTACTTC	TRBV13	TRBJ2-7	.	.
CASRGRGVTEAFF	TGTGCCAGCAGGGGGCGGGGGGTCACTGAAGCTTTCTTT	TRBV5-8	TRBJ1-1	.	.
CASSLGTGSSYEQYF	TGTGCCAGCAGTTTGGGGACAGGGAGCTCCTACGAGCAGTACTTC	TRBV28	TRBJ2-7	TRBD1	.
CAWSEDRGSNQPQHF	TGTGCCTGGAGTGAGGACAGGGGGTCTAATCAGCCCCAGCATTTT	TRBV30	TRBJ1-5	TRBD1	few
CASAFSGGGAGYEQYF	TGTGCCAGCGCATTCTCCGGGGGGGGCGCTGGGTACGAGCAGTACTTC	TRBV27	TRBJ2-7	TRBD2	.
CASSGRGARGNQPQHF	TGTGCCAGCAGTGGCAGGGGCGCACGGGGCAATCAGCCCCAGCATTTT	TRBV6-2/TRBV6-3	TRBJ1-5	.	once
CASSSAGANEKLFF	TGTGCCAGCAGCTCGGCAGGGGCAAATGAAAAACTGTTTTTT	TRBV7-9	TRBJ1-4	.	.
CASSFVRDEQFF	TGTGCCAGCAGCTTTGTGAGAGATGAGCAGTTCTTC	TRBV7-9	TRBJ2-1	.	.
CASSQSPGGYEQYF	TGTGCCAGCTCTCAAAGCCCAGGGGGATACGAGCAGTACTTC	TRBV6-5	TRBJ2-7	TRBD1	.
CASSSPLGYDTQYF	TGTGCCAGCAGTTCCCCACTAGGTTACGATACGCAGTATTTT	TRBV28	TRBJ2-3	.	.
CASSPSAATNEKLFF	TGTGCCAGCAGCCCGTCAGCGGCAACTAATGAAAAACTGTTTTTT	TRBV5-6	TRBJ1-4	.	.
CASSVAVNNEQFF	TGTGCCAGCAGTGTGGCAGTTAACAATGAGCAGTTCTTC	TRBV6-4	TRBJ2-1	.	.
CAWSTGGNQPQHF	TGTGCCTGGAGTACGGGGGGCAATCAGCCCCAGCATTTT	TRBV30	TRBJ1-5	.	once
CASSSTPPSGRTLSSYEQYF	TGTGCCAGCAGTTCCACACCACCTAGCGGGAGGACGCTAAGCTCCTACGAGCAGTACTTC	TRBV28	TRBJ2-7	TRBD2	.
CSVEDRTGTTEAFF	TGCAGCGTTGAAGACAGGACAGGGACCACTGAAGCTTTCTTT	TRBV29-1	TRBJ1-1	TRBD1	once
CASSQEGRVTGELFF	TGTGCCAGCAGCCAAGAAGGCAGGGTCACCGGGGAGCTGTTTTTT	TRBV3-1/TRBV3-2	TRBJ2-2	.	.
CASSPSRDSRGNYGYTF	TGTGCCAGCTCACCATCGAGGGACAGTCGGGGAAACTATGGCTACACCTTC	TRBV18	TRBJ1-2	TRBD1	.
CASTYARNYGYTF	TGTGCCAGCACCTATGCCCGGAACTATGGCTACACCTTC	TRBV2	TRBJ1-2	.	.
CAISETTVEAFF	TGTGCCATCAGTGAAACGACAGTTGAAGCTTTCTTT	TRBV10-3	TRBJ1-1	.	.
CASSRTGLSYEQYF	TGTGCCAGCAGTCGAACAGGCCTCTCCTACGAGCAGTACTTC	TRBV6-6	TRBJ2-7	.	.
CASSAKNLWGLRVETQYF	TGTGCCAGCAGTGCCAAAAATCTCTGGGGGCTACGGGTAGAGACCCAGTACTTC	TRBV6-1	TRBJ2-5	.	once
CASSFLGGGEEETQYF	TGTGCCAGCAGTTTTCTGGGCGGAGGGGAGGAGGAGACCCAGTACTTC	TRBV28	TRBJ2-5	.	.
CASSLAPVTEAFF	TGTGCCAGCAGCTTAGCACCGGTAACTGAAGCTTTCTTT	TRBV11-3	TRBJ1-1	.	.
CASSPPINQPQHF	TGTGCCAGCAGTCCCCCTATCAATCAGCCCCAGCATTTT	TRBV28	TRBJ1-5	.	.
CASRIRPGTGAEKLFF	TGTGCCAGCAGAATTAGGCCCGGGACAGGGGCTGAAAAACTGTTTTTT	TRBV11-2	TRBJ1-4	TRBD1	once
CASSPPGLLYEQYF	TGTGCCAGCTCACCACCAGGACTACTCTACGAGCAGTACTTC	TRBV18	TRBJ2-7	.	.
CASSLGQGNQETQYF	TGTGCCAGCAGTTTGGGACAGGGTAACCAAGAGACCCAGTACTTC	TRBV28	TRBJ2-5	TRBD1	.
CASKEVGGDEKLFF	TGTGCCAGCAAAGAGGTGGGGGGGGATGAAAAACTGTTTTTT	TRBV2	TRBJ1-4	.	.
CASGYKRETEAFF	TGTGCGAGCGGATACAAGCGGGAAACTGAAGCTTTCTTT	TRBV6-5	TRBJ1-1	.	.
CASSVDPTRGRNTEAFF	TGTGCCAGCAGCGTAGATCCCACCCGGGGGAGGAACACTGAAGCTTTCTTT	TRBV9	TRBJ1-1	.	once
CASSQTSGRALGTDTQYF	TGCGCCAGCAGCCAAACTAGCGGGAGGGCCCTCGGGACAGATACGCAGTATTTT	TRBV4-3	TRBJ2-3	TRBD2	.
CASSCLGGKPSRGNEQFF	TGTGCCAGCAGTTGTTTAGGCGGAAAACCTTCAAGGGGCAATGAGCAGTTCTTC	TRBV25-1	TRBJ2-1	.	.
CASSFKGEGTEAFF	TGTGCCAGCAGCTTTAAGGGAGAAGGTACTGAAGCTTTCTTT	TRBV7-2	TRBJ1-1	.	.
CASSQCGRYTDTQYF	TGCGCCAGCAGTCAATGTGGGAGATACACAGATACGCAGTATTTT	TRBV23-1	TRBJ2-3	.	.
CASSTTGTSSDTQYF	TGTGCCAGTAGTACCACCGGGACTAGCTCAGATACGCAGTATTTT	TRBV19	TRBJ2-3	TRBD2	.
CASSRQRNTIYF	TGTGCCAGCAGCCGCCAGAGAAACACCATATATTTT	TRBV7-2	TRBJ1-3	.	.
CASSIGRGSSFSSYNEQFF	TGTGCCAGTAGTATAGGGAGGGGCAGCTCATTTAGCTCCTACAATGAGCAGTTCTTC	TRBV19	TRBJ2-1	.	.
CASSGRWGETQYF	TGTGCCAGCAGTGGGAGATGGGGCGAGACCCAGTACTTC	TRBV2	TRBJ2-5	.	.
CASSLLGKQFF	TGTGCCAGCAGCCTCCTCGGGAAGCAGTTCTTC	TRBV11-1	TRBJ2-1	.	.
CASSEYSNGELFF	TGTGCCAGCAGCGAATACAGCAACGGGGAGCTGTTTTTT	TRBV7-3	TRBJ2-2	.	.